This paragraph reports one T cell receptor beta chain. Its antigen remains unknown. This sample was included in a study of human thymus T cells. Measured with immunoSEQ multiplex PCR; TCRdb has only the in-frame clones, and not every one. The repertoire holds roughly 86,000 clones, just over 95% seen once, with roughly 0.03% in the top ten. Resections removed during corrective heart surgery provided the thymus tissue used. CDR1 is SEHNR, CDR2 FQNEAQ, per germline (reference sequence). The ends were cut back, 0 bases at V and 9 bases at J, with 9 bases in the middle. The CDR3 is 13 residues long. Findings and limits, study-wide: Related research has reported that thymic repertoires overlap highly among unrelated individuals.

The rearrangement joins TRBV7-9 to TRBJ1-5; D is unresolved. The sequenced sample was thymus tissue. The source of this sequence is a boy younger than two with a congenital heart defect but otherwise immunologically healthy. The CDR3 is CASSLALSGPQHF. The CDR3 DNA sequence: TGTGCCAGCAGCTTAGCTCTGTCTGGGCCCCAGCATTTT.